The 13 T cell receptor beta chains below were found in one sample sequenced in a study of T-cell reconstitution after alpha-beta-depleted transplantation in children. A library of TCRbeta sequences, prepared with unique molecular identifiers, was generated. TCRdb called the PCR reads again in MiXCR, with one record for every CDR3 protein. Of a few hundred thousand distinct CDR3 sequences listed, roughly 15% are singletons. Here the sequenced sample was PBMCs, mostly from graft donor cells, taken 360 days after TCRalphabeta/CD19-depleted stem cell transplant. These receptors came from a boy under three years old who had a stem cell transplant for Wiskott-Aldrich syndrome, so the T cells may come from the graft donor.

The rearrangement uses TRBV30 and TRBJ2-5; 9 positions agree with TRBD1. From germline, CDR1 is GTSNPN and CDR2 SVGIG (reference sequence). Trimming at V came to 6 bases and at J to 4 bases, leaving 9 bases not matched to a gene. The CDR3 length is 14 residues. This CDR3 is CACPQGAQGETQYF. For the CDR3, the DNA is TGTGCCTGCCCACAGGGGGCGCAAGGAGAGACCCAGTACTTC.

There are a few counts of this clonotype. V and J are TRBV6-2 or TRBV6-3 and TRBJ1-1, with D uncertain. Trimming took 3 bases from V and 6 from J, leaving 11 bases between them. Germline V gene sequence: CDR1 MNHEY, CDR2 SVGEGT. This CDR3 has 13 amino acids. CDR3 sequence reads: CASSYWKRAEAFF. The CDR3 DNA sequence: TGTGCCAGCAGTTATTGGAAACGCGCTGAAGCTTTCTTT.

The J gene is TRBJ2-3, the V gene TRBV7-9; D is perhaps TRBD1 or TRBD2 (5 bases each). V lost 1 base, J lost 5 bases, and 10 bases lay in between. Per the germline V gene, CDR1 is SEHNR and CDR2 is FQNEAQ (reference sequence). The CDR3 length is 14 residues. CDR3 sequence reads: CASSLEGAGDTQYF. The CDR3 bases are TGTGCCAGCAGCTTAGAAGGGGCGGGAGATACGCAGTATTTT.

Comment on this clonotype: A much larger clone lies one base from this, so it may be a read error. J is TRBJ2-1 and V is TRBV4-1; D remains ambiguous. The germline V gene encodes CDR1 MGHRA and CDR2 YSYEKL. CDR3 length: 17 residues. With 1 base removed from V and 2 bases from J, the gap between germline ends came to 15 bases. CDR3 residues: CASSQVVHGVAYNEQFF. The CDR3 coding sequence is TGCGCCAGCAGCCAAGTAGTTCATGGGGTCGCCTACAATGAGCAGTTCTTC.

The rearrangement links TRBV2 to TRBJ2-2; 10 bases are a match to TRBD1. CDR3 size: 15 residues. Germline lookup yields CDR1 SNHLY and CDR2 FYNNEI. V trimming: 10 bases; J trimming: 3 bases; junction bases outside the gene matches: 8. The CDR3 nucleotides are TGTGCCAAACGAGACAGGGGGCGCGACACCGGGGAGCTGTTTTTT. Its translation: CAKRDRGRDTGELFF.

This clonotype was counted a few times. J is TRBJ2-1 and V is TRBV4-1, with 7 nucleotides matching TRBD1. The CDR3 has 15 residues. The trim removed 3 bases at V and 6 bases at J, leaving 8 bases unmatched. Germline assignment: CDR1 MGHRA and CDR2 YSYEKL. CDR3 nucleotide sequence: TGCGCCAGCAGCCAGCCCGGGACAGTAGGCAATGAGCAGTTCTTC. Translation: CASSQPGTVGNEQFF.

The chain employs TRBV21-1 and TRBJ2-5; TRBD1, the table's D call, lacks a check against the DNA. TRBV21-1 is noted as a pseudogene. CDR3 length: 14 residues. CDR3 amino acids: CASSRQEVGETQYF. In DNA form, the CDR3 reads TGTGCCAGCAGCAGACAGGAGGTGGGAGAGACCCAGTACTTC.

This chain uses TRBV20-1 with TRBJ2-3; 8 positions match TRBD1. The V gene's germline CDR1 is DFQATT and CDR2 SNEGSKA (reference sequence). The CDR3 has 14 residues. The V gene end was trimmed by 4 bases and the J gene end by 1 base; junction bases not matched to a gene: 4. The CDR3 sequence: CSATRTGRTDTQYF. The CDR3, as DNA: TGCAGTGCTACCCGGACAGGGCGCACAGATACGCAGTATTTT.

This chain connects TRBV7-9 to TRBJ2-5, with D unclear. Germline CDR1 reads SEHNR; CDR2 reads FQNEAQ (reference sequence). Trimming cost V 0 bases and J 4 bases, with 9 bases left between them. This CDR3 is 14 amino acids long. The CDR3 region is CASSLAPRPETQYF. The CDR3 coding sequence is TGTGCCAGCAGCTTAGCGCCCCGACCAGAGACCCAGTACTTC.

This clonotype has at least ten counts. The chain carries TRBV7-2 and TRBJ2-3; TRBD2 matches 7 bases. From germline, CDR1 is SGHTA and CDR2 FQGNSA. This CDR3 has 16 amino acids. Trimming took 3 bases from V and 0 from J; bases not matched to a gene: 6. DNA for the CDR3: TGTGCCAGCAGCTTCCTTCTAGCGGTCAGCACAGATACGCAGTATTTT. Its protein product is CASSFLLAVSTDTQYF. The full variable domain, rest sourced from reference TRBV7-2 and TRBJ2-3, is GAGVSQSPSNKVTEKGKDVELRCDPISGHTALYWYRQSLGQGLEFLIYFQGNSAPDKSGLPSDRFSAERTGGSVSTLTIQRTQQEDSAVYLCASSFLLAVSTDTQYFGPGTRLTVL.

The rearrangement links TRBV3-1 to TRBJ2-3; a weak D match, TRBD2 (6 bases). The CDR3 length is 12 residues. The V end was cut by 10 bases, the J end by 0 bases, with 8 bases between. CDR1 is LGHDT, CDR2 YNNKEL, per germline (reference sequence). The DNA for the CDR3 is TGTGCCACAGGGACTAGCACAGATACGCAGTATTTT. This codes for CATGTSTDTQYF.

This clonotype was counted a few times. This sequence joins TRBV29-1 and TRBJ1-3; weak D call: TRBD1 (6 bases). The ends were cut back, 2 bases at V and 0 bases at J, with 17 bases in the middle. Germline assignment: CDR1 SQVTM and CDR2 ANQGSEA. The CDR3 totals 17 residues. The CDR3 DNA follows: TGCAGCGTTGAACGGACAGTTGTCTTTTCCTCTGGAAACACCATATATTTT. Amino acid sequence: CSVERTVVFSSGNTIYF.

This chain uses TRBV30 with TRBJ2-1; D ambiguous. The V gene lost 2 bases and the J gene lost 10 bases, with 15 bases spanning the gap. CDR3 size: 13 residues. Germline V CDR1 and CDR2: GTSNPN, SVGIG (reference sequence). The CDR3 DNA follows: TGTGCCTGGAGTCCTCCATTAGCCGGCGAGCAGTTCTTC. Protein sequence: CAWSPPLAGEQFF.